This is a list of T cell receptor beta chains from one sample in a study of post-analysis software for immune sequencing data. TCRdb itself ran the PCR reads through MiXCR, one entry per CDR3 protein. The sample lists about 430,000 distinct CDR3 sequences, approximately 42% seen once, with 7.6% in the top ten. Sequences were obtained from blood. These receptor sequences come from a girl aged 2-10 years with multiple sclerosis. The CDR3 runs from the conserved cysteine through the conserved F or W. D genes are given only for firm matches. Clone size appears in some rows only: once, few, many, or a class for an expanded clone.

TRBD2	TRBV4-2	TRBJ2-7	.	TGTGCCAGCAGCCAAACCGGGACGGGACTAAGCTCCTACGAGCAGTACTTC	CASSQTGTGLSSYEQYF
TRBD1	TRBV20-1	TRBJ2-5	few	TGCAGTGCTAAGGGGGCGTTTGAGACCCAGTACTTC	CSAKGAFETQYF
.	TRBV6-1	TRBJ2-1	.	TGTGCCAGCAGTGAAGGAATGACAGAGCAGTTCTTC	CASSEGMTEQFF
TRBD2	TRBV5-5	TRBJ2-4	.	TGTGCCAGCAGCTTGGAAGGAGCGGGAGGTTTAGACATTCAGTACTTC	CASSLEGAGGLDIQYF
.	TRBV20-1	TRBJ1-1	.	TGCAGTGCCCGGCCACAGGTTCTGAACACTGAAGCTTTCTTT	CSARPQVLNTEAFF
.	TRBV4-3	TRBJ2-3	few	TGCGCCAGCAGCCAAGATGGCTGGGCAGATACGCAGTATTTT	CASSQDGWADTQYF
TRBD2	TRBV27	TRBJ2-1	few	TGTGCCAGCAGTTTATATAGCGGGAGCGGCTACAATGAGCAGTTCTTC	CASSLYSGSGYNEQFF
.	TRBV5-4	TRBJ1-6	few	TGTGCCAGCAGCTTGCAAGGGGTTTCACCCCTCCACTTT	CASSLQGVSPLHF
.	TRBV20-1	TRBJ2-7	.	TGCAGTGCTAGTTCCCTTACCGTTACACAGCTAACCTACGAGCAGTACTTC	CSASSLTVTQLTYEQYF
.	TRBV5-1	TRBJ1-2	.	TGCGCCAGCAGCTACGGGACATCCGGTTCGGGTGGCTACACCTTC	CASSYGTSGSGGYTF
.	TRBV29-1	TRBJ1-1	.	TGCAGCGTTGAAGATTGGGCAGCAACTGAAGCTTTCTTT	CSVEDWAATEAFF
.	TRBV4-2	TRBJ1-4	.	TGTGCCAGCAGCCAACCCCTGGACGCAGCAACTAATGAAAAACTGTTTTTT	CASSQPLDAATNEKLFF
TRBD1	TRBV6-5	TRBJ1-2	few	TGTGCCAGCAGTTACCAGGGACAGAGAAACTATGGCTACACCTTC	CASSYQGQRNYGYTF
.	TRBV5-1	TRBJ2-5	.	TGCGCCAGCAGCTTGTTTGCCCCCCCGGCGGAGACCCAGTACTTC	CASSLFAPPAETQYF
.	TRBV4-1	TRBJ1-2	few	TGCGCCAGCAGCCAAAAAAGTCGGGCAGGGAACCCGTCTTTCCGCTATGGCTACACCTTC	CASSQKSRAGNPSFRYGYTF
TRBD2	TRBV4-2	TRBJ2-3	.	TGTGCCAGCAGCCAAGTTCCTAGCGGGAGCTTCGGCACAGATACGCAGTATTTT	CASSQVPSGSFGTDTQYF
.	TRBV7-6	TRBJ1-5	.	TGTGCCAGCAGCCTCCTTCTGGGCAATCAGCCCCAGCATTTT	CASSLLLGNQPQHF
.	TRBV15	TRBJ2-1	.	TGTGCCACCAGCAGAGAAGCACCACCAACTAACAATGAGCAGTTCTTC	CATSREAPPTNNEQFF
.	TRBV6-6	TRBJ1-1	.	TGTGCCAGCAGTTACTCGACAAAGGGACGGAACACTGAAGCTTTCTTT	CASSYSTKGRNTEAFF
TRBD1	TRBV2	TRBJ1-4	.	TGTGCCAGCAGCCTGGACAGGGACAATGAAAAACTGTTTTTT	CASSLDRDNEKLFF
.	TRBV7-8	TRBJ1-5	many	TGTGCCAGCACGGGCGACTTTAGCAATCAGCCCCAGCATTTT	CASTGDFSNQPQHF
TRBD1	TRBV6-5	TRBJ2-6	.	TGTGCCTGCAGTTCGACAGGGACGGGGGCCAACGTCCTGACTTTC	CACSSTGTGANVLTF
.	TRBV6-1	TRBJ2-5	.	TGTGCCAGCAGTGAAGGGCCGGGACGCAGGACCCAGTACTTC	CASSEGPGRRTQYF
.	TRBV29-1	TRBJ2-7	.	TGCAGCGTTGTGCACACTCTGGGGGGTCGCGAGCAGTACTTC	CSVVHTLGGREQYF
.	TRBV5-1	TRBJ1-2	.	TGCGCCAGCAGCTTGGATGTCAGGGGAAGAGGCTACACCTTC	CASSLDVRGRGYTF
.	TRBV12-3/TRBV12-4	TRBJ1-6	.	TGTGCCAGCCGGATGGGGGGCGGTAATTCACCCCTCCACTTT	CASRMGGGNSPLHF
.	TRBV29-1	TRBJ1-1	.	TGCAGCGTTGAAGGGATACAAAACACTGAAGCTTTCTTT	CSVEGIQNTEAFF
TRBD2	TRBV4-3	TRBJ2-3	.	TGCGCCAGCAGCCAGCTCCTCGTAGCGGGAGTTAGCACAGATACGCAGTATTTT	CASSQLLVAGVSTDTQYF
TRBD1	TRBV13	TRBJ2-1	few	TGTGCCAGCAGCTTAGGACAGGGGGAGTACAATGAGCAGTTCTTC	CASSLGQGEYNEQFF
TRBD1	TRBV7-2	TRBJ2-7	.	TGTGCCAGCAGCTTATTTGGGACAGCCTTGGACGAGCAGTACTTC	CASSLFGTALDEQYF
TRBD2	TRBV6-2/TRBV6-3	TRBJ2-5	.	TGTGCCAGCAGTTACACTAGCGTCCAAGAGACCCAGTACTTC	CASSYTSVQETQYF
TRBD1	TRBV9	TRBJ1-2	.	TGTGCCAGCAGCGTAGGAGGACAGGATCATGGCTACACCTTC	CASSVGGQDHGYTF
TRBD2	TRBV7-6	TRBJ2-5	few	TGTGCCAGCAGCTTCGGGACTAGCACAGAGACCCAGTACTTC	CASSFGTSTETQYF
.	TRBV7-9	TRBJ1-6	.	TGTGCCAGCAGCGGAGCGAGCTCCTATAATTCACCCCTCCACTTT	CASSGASSYNSPLHF
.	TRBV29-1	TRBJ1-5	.	TGCAGCGTTCTTGGACCGGGGGGGCAGCCCCAGCATTTT	CSVLGPGGQPQHF
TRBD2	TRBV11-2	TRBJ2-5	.	TGTGCCAGCAGCTTAGAGTTTAGCGGGAGGGCGGGGGAGACCCAGTACTTC	CASSLEFSGRAGETQYF
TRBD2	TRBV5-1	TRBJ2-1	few	TGCGCCAGCAGCTTTCTTGGGACTAGCGGGAGCAATGAGCAGTTCTTC	CASSFLGTSGSNEQFF
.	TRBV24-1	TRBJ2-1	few	TGTGCCACCAGTGACGACAGGACTAACAATGAGCAGTTCTTC	CATSDDRTNNEQFF
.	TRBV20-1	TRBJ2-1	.	TGCAGTACCCTACCAGGGAGTTCCTACAATGAGCAGTTCTTC	CSTLPGSSYNEQFF
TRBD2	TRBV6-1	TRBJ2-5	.	TGTGCCAGCAGTGAAGATAGCGGGGGGGCGGAGACCCAGTACTTC	CASSEDSGGAETQYF
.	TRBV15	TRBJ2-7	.	TGTGCCACCAGCAGAGAAATCGGGATCTACGACCAGTACTTC	CATSREIGIYDQYF
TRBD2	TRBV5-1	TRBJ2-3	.	TGTGCCAGCAGTTTAGGCGGGGGAGCAGATACGCAGTATTTT	CASSLGGGADTQYF
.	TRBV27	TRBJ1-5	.	TGTGCCAGCAGTTACGCAGGGCCCAATCAGCCCCAGCATTTT	CASSYAGPNQPQHF
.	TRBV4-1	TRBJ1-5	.	TGCGCCAGCAGCCAAGATGGGGGGTCTATCAATCAGCCCCAGCATTTT	CASSQDGGSINQPQHF
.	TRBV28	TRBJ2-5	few	TGTGCCAGCAGTTTAGCAGGGGCCCTGGCAGAGACCCAGTACTTC	CASSLAGALAETQYF
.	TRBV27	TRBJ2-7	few	TGTGCCAGCAGTTTATCGTGGGGCTACGAGCAGTACTTC	CASSLSWGYEQYF
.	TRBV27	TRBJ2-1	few	TGTGCCAGCAGCCTTCGGGGGTCCCTAAGCTCCTACAATGAGCAGTTCTTC	CASSLRGSLSSYNEQFF
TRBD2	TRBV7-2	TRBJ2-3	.	TGTGCCAGCAGCTTAGTAGCGGGACTAGCGGGGCCCACAGATACGCAGTATTTT	CASSLVAGLAGPTDTQYF
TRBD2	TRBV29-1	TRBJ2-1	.	TGCAGCGGAGCTAGCGGGGGGGCCACTGAGCAGTTCTTC	CSGASGGATEQFF
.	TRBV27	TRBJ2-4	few	TGTGCCAGCCACCCGACTTACTTGGGGGCCAAAAACATTCAGTACTTC	CASHPTYLGAKNIQYF
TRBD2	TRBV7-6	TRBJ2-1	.	TGTGCCAGCAGCTTACGGCGGGGGGGGGACTCCTACAATGAGCAGTTCTTC	CASSLRRGGDSYNEQFF
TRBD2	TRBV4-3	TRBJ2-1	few	TGCGCCAGCAGCCAAGAACTAGCGGGAGGCCGGACCTACAATGAGCAGTTCTTC	CASSQELAGGRTYNEQFF
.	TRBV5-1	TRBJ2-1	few	TGCGCCAGCAGCTCCTACCCTAGGGGGGAGCAGTTCTTC	CASSSYPRGEQFF
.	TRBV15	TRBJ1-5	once	TGTGCCACCGGACCCGGGGGGGCTGGTCAGCCCCAGCATTTT	CATGPGGAGQPQHF
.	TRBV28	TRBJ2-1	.	TGTGCCAGCAGTTTGGACGGCAACCTATACAATGAGCAGTTCTTC	CASSLDGNLYNEQFF
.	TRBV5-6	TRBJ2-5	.	TGTGCCAGCAGCCATGACTCTAGAGTAGGTGAGACCCAGTACTTC	CASSHDSRVGETQYF
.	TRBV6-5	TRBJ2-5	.	TGTGCCAGCAGTCCTTATACGGGGATAACCTTGGGGACCCAGTACTTC	CASSPYTGITLGTQYF
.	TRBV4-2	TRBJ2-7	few	TGTGCCAGCAGCCAAGGGACAACTATCTCCTACAATGAGCAGTACTTC	CASSQGTTISYNEQYF
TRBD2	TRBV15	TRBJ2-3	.	TGTGCCACCAGCAGGCAACTAGCGGGCACAGATACGCAGTATTTT	CATSRQLAGTDTQYF
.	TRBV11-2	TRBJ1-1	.	TGTGCCAGCCTTTTAAGGTGGAACACTGAAGCTTTCTTT	CASLLRWNTEAFF